The sequence of this T cell receptor beta chain was determined in a study of T cells after yellow fever vaccination. TCRdb passed the 5' RACE reads through MiXCR, listing each CDR3 protein once. The sample lists more than 350,000 distinct CDR3 sequences, more than 9% seen once, with about 17% in the top ten. Points from the study as a whole: The bulk population could contribute abundant contaminating clonotypes to FACS-sorted repertoires. A secondary response was less intense yet reached its peak sooner, at day 5 versus 15. There was a small share of clonotypes that showed up in both the CD4 and CD8 compartments.

This clonotype was seen more than once but under ten times. Antigen: not known. The CDR3 is 15 amino acids. Germline assignment: CDR1 LGHNA and CDR2 YNFKEQ. The V and J ends lost 2 bases and 6 bases, in that order; junction bases with no gene match: 4. Here the sequenced sample was PBMCs, taken on the day of the first yellow fever vaccination. The source is a man between 18 and 35 years old who received the YFV17D yellow fever vaccine. This chain uses TRBV4-2 with TRBJ1-5; 10 nucleotides align to TRBD1. CDR3 DNA sequence: TGTGCCAGCAGCCAAAGGTGGGACAGGGGTCAGCCCCAGCATTTT. It encodes CASSQRWDRGQPQHF.